Below are 28 T cell receptor beta chains sequenced from a single sample in a study of T cell responses to AZD1222 COVID-19 vaccine (dated by TCRdb to about 2021). This specimen's time point label, interpreted: baseline before first vaccination. Library prep was done by the immunoSEQ multiplex PCR assay. TCRdb's version of the immuneACCESS table is confined to in-frame rearrangements and falls short of the full clone set. An unresolved V gene accounts for under half of the shortfall where checked; the remainder is of unknown origin. This sample has tens of thousands of clones in its table, and approximately 80% of those were observed once. In total, the top ten clones hold 9% to 13% of the sample. The sample consisted of peripheral blood, taken on day 0 of AZD1222 vaccination. Receptor source: an adult in good health.

The V and J genes are TRBV10-3 and TRBJ1-2, with TRBD1 matching over 8 bases. V lost 6 bases to trimming and J lost 4 bases; unmatched junction nucleotides: 7. From germline, CDR1 is ENHRY and CDR2 SYGVKD. The CDR3 sequence is 14 residues long. The CDR3 region is CAIRRQGLVYGYTF. The DNA for the CDR3 is TGTGCCATCAGGCGACAGGGGCTCGTCTATGGCTACACCTTC.

This chain uses TRBV6-1 with TRBJ1-3; 7 nucleotides line up with TRBD1. CDR1 and CDR2 from the germline V gene are MNHNS and SASEGT. With 3 bases clipped from V and 6 bases from J, the junction kept 2 bases outside the gene matches. CDR3 length equals 13 residues. CDR3 region: CASSDRGSNTIYF. CDR3 sequence (DNA): TGTGCCAGCAGTGACAGGGGGTCAAACACCATATATTTT.

This chain connects TRBV11-2 to TRBJ2-5; D unclear. CDR1 is SGHAT, CDR2 FQNNGV, per germline. The ends were cut back, 4 bases at V and 5 bases at J, with 17 bases in the middle. This CDR3 has 15 residues. The CDR3, as DNA: TGTGCCAGCAGCTCCCCGATGACCATGAAGGAGACCCAGTACTTC. Protein sequence: CASSSPMTMKETQYF.

The gene calls are TRBV6-5 and TRBJ2-1; the match to TRBD2 covers 8 bases. The J segment lost 3 bases and the V segment lost 0 bases, leaving 4 bases of the junction unmatched. The germline V gene has CDR1 MNHEY and CDR2 SVGAGI. The CDR3 has 16 amino acids. The CDR3 nucleotides are TGTGCCAGCAGTTACTCCAGCGGGGGAAACTACAATGAGCAGTTCTTC. Protein sequence: CASSYSSGGNYNEQFF.

The V gene is TRBV3-1 (or the pseudogene TRBV3-2), the J gene TRBJ1-1; a weak D match, TRBD1 (6 bases). Germline CDR1 LGHDT, CDR2 YNNKEL (reference sequence). The CDR3 spans 15 residues. The V and J ends lost 4 bases and 5 bases respectively, with 17 bases between them. As DNA, the CDR3 is TGTGCCAGCAGCCCTGGGTGGGGGGGCAAAACTGAAGCTTTCTTT. This gives the protein CASSPGWGGKTEAFF.

The chain couples TRBV5-1 to TRBJ1-2; no clear D. V was cut by 1 base and J by 6 bases, with 10 bases left in between. The CDR3 is made up of 13 amino acids. Germline assignment: CDR1 SGHRS and CDR2 YFSETQ. This chain's CDR3 is CASSLSGWDGYTF. The CDR3 DNA follows: TGCGCCAGCAGCTTGTCGGGGTGGGATGGCTACACCTTC.

The chain is built from TRBV7-3 and TRBJ2-1; 10 bases align to TRBD2. V lost 2 bases to trimming and J lost 5 bases; unmatched junction nucleotides: 3. CDR1 is SGHTA and CDR2 is FQGTGA in the germline V gene. The CDR3 contains 15 residues. CDR3 in DNA: TGTGCCAGCAGCTTAGTAGCGGGGGGAAACAATGAGCAGTTCTTC. Protein product: CASSLVAGGNNEQFF.

CDR3 loop: CASSELGGTYSNQPQHF. CDR3 in DNA: TGCGCCAGCAGTGAGTTAGGAGGGACCTATAGCAATCAGCCCCAGCATTTT. This chain joins TRBV10-1 and TRBJ1-5, with D perhaps TRBD1 (5 bases). V lost 1 base to trimming and J lost 0 bases, with 13 bases between them. The length of the CDR3 is 17 residues. CDR1 is WNHNN, CDR2 SYGVQD, per germline (reference sequence).

This clone was recorded once. The rearrangement links TRBV6-1 to TRBJ1-3; unclear D gene. The germline gives CDR1 MNHNS, CDR2 SASEGT. The CDR3 extends over 14 amino acids. The V and J ends lost 2 bases and 3 bases respectively, with 8 bases between them. This chain's CDR3 is CASSETGLGNTIYF. DNA of the CDR3: TGTGCCAGCAGTGAAACCGGTCTTGGAAACACCATATATTTT.

V usage is TRBV4-1 and J usage is TRBJ2-5, with 11 bases lining up with TRBD1. Germline CDR1 MGHRA, CDR2 YSYEKL. The length of the CDR3 is 15 residues. With V trimmed by 5 bases and J by 5 bases, 7 bases remained unmatched. CDR3 region: CASSLGQGAWETQYF. The CDR3 DNA reads TGCGCCAGCAGCTTAGGACAGGGGGCGTGGGAGACCCAGTACTTC.

The CDR3 reads CASSPIEGGTQYF. The DNA for the CDR3 is TGTGCCAGCAGTCCGATTGAAGGGGGTACGCAGTATTTT. The J gene is TRBJ2-3, the V gene TRBV12-3 or TRBV12-4, with a possible D match to TRBD1 (6 bases). Between the trimmed V and J ends, which lost 5 bases and 8 bases, there was a span of 14 bases. The CDR3 length is 13 residues.

This clone is a singleton in its sample. The chain links TRBV11-2 to TRBJ2-1, with D perhaps TRBD2 (6 bases). The V gene's germline CDR1 is SGHAT and CDR2 FQNNGV. V lost 4 bases to trimming and J lost 1 base, with 14 bases between them. The CDR3 consists of 16 residues. The CDR3 DNA is TGTGCCAGCAGCTGGGGACTCGACTCATCCTACAATGAGCAGTTCTTC. Its protein product is CASSWGLDSSYNEQFF.

This chain uses TRBV4-1 with TRBJ1-6, with 8 positions matching TRBD1. CDR1 and CDR2 (germline): MGHRA, YSYEKL. Losses at the gene ends were 8 bases for V and 5 bases for J; bases not matched to a gene: 5. CDR3 length: 14 amino acids. CDR3 DNA: TGCGCCAGCTCGGGGACAGGAGATAATTCACCCCTCCACTTT. It specifies CASSGTGDNSPLHF.

This clone came up once. This sequence joins TRBV19 and TRBJ2-7; 7 positions agree with TRBD2. V gave up 5 bases and J gave up 2 bases; unmatched junction bases: 6. The CDR3 is made up of 14 amino acids. Germline CDR1 and CDR2: LNHDA and SQIVND (reference sequence). CDR3 sequence (DNA): TGTGCCAGTAGTCCCCCCGGACTAGCCTACGAGCAGTACTTC. Its protein product is CASSPPGLAYEQYF.

The genes are TRBV7-9 and TRBJ1-4; D is perhaps TRBD1 (6 bases). Trimming removed 2 bases from V and 4 bases from J, with 11 bases in between. This CDR3 comprises 15 residues. Per the germline V gene, CDR1 is SEHNR and CDR2 is FQNEAQ (reference sequence). In DNA form, the CDR3 reads TGTGCCAGCAGCTTACGGGGGCACGGTAATGAAAAACTGTTTTTT. Translation gives CASSLRGHGNEKLFF.

There are a few counts of this clone. The chain carries TRBV4-2 and TRBJ2-2; the match to TRBD2 covers 7 bases. This CDR3 region has 15 residues. Germline CDR1 LGHNA, CDR2 YNFKEQ. Trimming at V came to 5 bases and at J to 4 bases, leaving 7 bases not matched to a gene. The CDR3 nucleotides are TGTGCCAGCAGCGGGGTGGCGGGGGTCACCGGGGAGCTGTTTTTT. Its protein is CASSGVAGVTGELFF.

The gene calls are TRBV5-4 and TRBJ2-5; maybe TRBD1 (6 bases). The CDR3 covers 15 residues. Deletions cut 4 bases from V and 2 bases from J, with 15 bases between. CDR1 is SGHNT and CDR2 is YYREEE in the germline V gene (reference sequence). CDR3 sequence (DNA): TGTGCCAGCAGCGCAGCCCCTGACAGGCAAGAGACCCAGTACTTC. Its protein is CASSAAPDRQETQYF. Full variable domain (remainder filled in from reference TRBV5-4 and TRBJ2-5): ETGVTQSPTHLIKTRGQQVTLRCSSQSGHNTVSWYQQALGQGPQFIFQYYREEENGRGNFPPRFSGLQFPNYSSELNVNALELDDSALYLCASSAAPDRQETQYFGPGTRLLVL.

This clone was counted between two and nine times. The gene calls are TRBV7-2 and TRBJ2-7; 10 nucleotides line up with TRBD2. This CDR3 is 16 amino acids long. CDR1 and CDR2 (germline): SGHTA, FQGNSA. With V trimmed by 2 bases and J by 7 bases, 11 bases remained unmatched. CDR3 nucleotide sequence: TGTGCCAGCAGCTTAAGAGCTAGCGGGGGTAGAGGGGAGCAGTACTTC. Its protein is CASSLRASGGRGEQYF.

This chain uses TRBV15 with TRBJ2-6; TRBD1 might be the D (5 bases). Trimming removed 5 bases from V and 12 bases from J, with 17 bases in between. The CDR3 has 14 residues. Germline values: CDR1 LNHNV, CDR2 YYDKDF (reference sequence). Written as DNA, the CDR3 is TGTGCCACCAGCGTACGGACAACCCGACGCGTCCTGACTTTC. Protein sequence: CATSVRTTRRVLTF.

The V gene is TRBV18, the J gene TRBJ1-1; 7 nucleotides match TRBD1. Unmatched junction bases numbered 7, after V lost 6 bases and J lost 0 bases. The germline V gene has CDR1 KGHSH and CDR2 LQKENI. The CDR3 is 15 amino acids. The CDR3 here is CASSRDSKLNTEAFF. CDR3 DNA sequence: TGTGCCAGCTCTAGGGACAGTAAGTTGAACACTGAAGCTTTCTTT.

This sequence joins TRBV21-1 and TRBJ1-5. TRBV21-1 is a pseudogene segment. The CDR3 contains 14 residues. The CDR3 loop reads CASSKYRGRQPQHF. The CDR3 DNA reads as TGTGCCAGCAGCAAATATAGGGGACGACAGCCCCAGCATTTT.

The V gene is TRBV2, the J gene TRBJ2-2; 7 nucleotides agree with TRBD1. CDR3 length: 15 amino acids. The V segment lost 8 bases and the J segment 1 base; nucleotides outside the gene matches: 7. From germline, CDR1 is SNHLY and CDR2 FYNNEI. Here the CDR3 reads CASVRDSENTGELFF. The CDR3 DNA reads TGTGCCAGCGTCCGGGACAGCGAGAACACCGGGGAGCTGTTTTTT.

This clone was recorded only once. The V call is TRBV7-2, the J call TRBJ1-6, with a possible D match to TRBD1 (6 bases). Between the trimmed V and J ends, which lost 5 bases and 10 bases, there was a span of 18 bases. This CDR3 spans 15 amino acids. Germline-derived CDR1 and CDR2 are SGHTA and FQGNSA. CDR3 nucleotide sequence: TGTGCCAGCAGCCCCATACAGGGAACGGGGTCACCCCTCCACTTT. Protein sequence: CASSPIQGTGSPLHF. The variable domain in full, completed from reference TRBV7-2 and TRBJ1-6, reads GAGVSQSPSNKVTEKGKDVELRCDPISGHTALYWYRQSLGQGLEFLIYFQGNSAPDKSGLPSDRFSAERTGGSVSTLTIQRTQQEDSAVYLCASSPIQGTGSPLHFGNGTRLTVT.

The chain couples TRBV5-1 to TRBJ1-2, with 8 bases identical to TRBD1. The J segment lost 8 bases and the V segment lost 2 bases, leaving 17 bases of the junction unmatched. The germline V gene encodes CDR1 SGHRS and CDR2 YFSETQ. The CDR3 consists of 17 residues. Written as DNA, the CDR3 is TGCGCCAGCAGCTTTGGAACAGGGGGAGCGGTAAAGTGGGGCTACACCTTC. It encodes CASSFGTGGAVKWGYTF.

The chain links TRBV28 to TRBJ2-7; D might be TRBD1 or TRBD2, each matching 5 bases. The V gene lost 4 bases and the J gene lost 2 bases, with 21 bases spanning the gap. There are 17 residues in the CDR3. Germline V gene sequence: CDR1 MDHEN, CDR2 SYDVKM. The CDR3 protein is CASSYPRGPTEPYEQYF. The CDR3 coding sequence is TGTGCCAGCAGTTACCCGAGGGGACCGACTGAACCCTACGAGCAGTACTTC.

The chain carries TRBV1 and TRBJ2-3. TRBV1 has pseudogene status. CDR3 length: 15 amino acids. The CDR3 bases are TGCACCAGCAGCCAAGAATCAGGGTGGCGGGTGGCGCAGTATTTT. Amino acids: CTSSQESGWRVAQYF.

The V and J genes are TRBV4-2 and TRBJ2-1; 11 bases are shared with TRBD2. Unmatched junction bases numbered 2, after V lost 1 base and J lost 3 bases. The germline V gene encodes CDR1 LGHNA and CDR2 YNFKEQ. This CDR3 is built from 16 residues. The CDR3 DNA sequence: TGTGCCAGCAGCCAAGTCGGGACTAGCGGCTACAATGAGCAGTTCTTC. Encoded protein: CASSQVGTSGYNEQFF.

The chain has TRBV6-5 and TRBJ1-6; 8 nucleotides match TRBD1. The V gene's germline CDR1 is MNHEY and CDR2 SVGAGI. V shed 0 bases and J 9 bases; nucleotides not matched to a gene: 7. This CDR3 is 16 amino acids long. CDR3 loop: CASSYSGQGSASPLHF. For the CDR3, the DNA is TGTGCCAGCAGTTACTCCGGACAGGGCAGCGCTTCACCCCTCCACTTT.